This T cell receptor beta chain was documented in a study of blood T cell repertoires in COVID-19. The overall study: The United States, Italy and Spain were the sources of the acute and convalescent COVID-19 samples.

V dropped 3 bases and J dropped 1; count of bases not matched to a gene: 11. The CDR3 totals 17 residues. Germline V CDR1 and CDR2: MNHEY, SMNVEV (reference sequence). Sequenced by immunoSEQ multiplex PCR; TCRdb stores in-frame clones only, minus some. The repertoire holds 430,000 or so clones, with about 88% as singletons. Participants, about 18 to 100 years old, spanned approximately 26 US areas. This TCR derives from a young woman who had been exposed to COVID-19. Sequences were obtained from PBMCs or T cells enriched from blood (not recorded which). The chain couples TRBV27 to TRBJ2-7, with 8 bases matching TRBD2. The CDR3 reads CASSFIQGAGGSYEQYF. CDR3 in DNA: TGTGCCAGCAGTTTTATTCAAGGGGCGGGAGGATCCTACGAGCAGTACTTC.